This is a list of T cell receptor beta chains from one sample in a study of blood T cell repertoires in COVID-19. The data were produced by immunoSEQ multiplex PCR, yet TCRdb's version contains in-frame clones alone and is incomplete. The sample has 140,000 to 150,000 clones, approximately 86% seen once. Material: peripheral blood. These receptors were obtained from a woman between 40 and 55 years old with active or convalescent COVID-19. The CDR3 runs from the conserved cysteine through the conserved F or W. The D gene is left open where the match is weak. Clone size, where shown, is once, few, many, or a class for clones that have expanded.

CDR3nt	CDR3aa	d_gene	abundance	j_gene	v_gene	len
TGTGCCAGCACCCCGGGTGACCGCGCGACTAAAAACATTCAGTACTTC	CASTPGDRATKNIQYF	-	-	TRBJ2-4	TRBV28	16
TGTGCCAGCAGTAGCGGGAGGTCGGGAGATACGCAGTATTTT	CASSSGRSGDTQYF	TRBD2	-	TRBJ2-3	TRBV11-3	14
TGCGCCAGCAGCCTCCAGGGGGGACGTAGCACTGAAGCTTTCTTT	CASSLQGGRSTEAFF	TRBD1	once	TRBJ1-1	TRBV5-1	15
TGTGCCAGCAGGTACGGGCAGACAGTTAACTATGGCTACACCTTC	CASRYGQTVNYGYTF	-	once	TRBJ1-2	TRBV6-2/TRBV6-3	15
TGCAGTGCTAGTGAGGGACAGGGGGCGAGCACTGAAGCTTTCTTT	CSASEGQGASTEAFF	TRBD1	-	TRBJ1-1	TRBV20-1	15
TGTGCCATCAGCCTTCCGTGGACTACCTCCACCGATGAGCAGTTCTTC	CAISLPWTTSTDEQFF	-	few	TRBJ2-1	TRBV10-3	16
TGCGCCAGCAGCATCGACAGACCCTATGGCTACACCTTC	CASSIDRPYGYTF	-	once	TRBJ1-2	TRBV5-1	13
TGTGCCAGCAGCATAGGACAGGGCCAAATTAATGAAAAACTGTTTTTT	CASSIGQGQINEKLFF	TRBD1	-	TRBJ1-4	TRBV5-6	16
TGTGCCAGCTCACCAAGACAGGGGAATCAGCCCCAGCATTTT	CASSPRQGNQPQHF	TRBD1	once	TRBJ1-5	TRBV18	14
TGTGCCAGCAGTCCAAGGCAGGGAAGGCATTCACCCCTCCACTTT	CASSPRQGRHSPLHF	-	-	TRBJ1-6	TRBV5-4	15
TGCGCCAGCAGCCAAGATAGGCAGGCACCCTACGAGCAGTACTTC	CASSQDRQAPYEQYF	-	-	TRBJ2-7	TRBV4-3	15
TGTGCCAGTAGCAAAGCCGGGGTCGGACAGGCTGGAGATGAAAAACTGTTTTTT	CASSKAGVGQAGDEKLFF	TRBD1	few	TRBJ1-4	TRBV19	18
TGTGCCAGCAGCTTAGCGGGACAGGGGGCCTTGTACGAGCAGTACTTC	CASSLAGQGALYEQYF	TRBD1	once	TRBJ2-7	TRBV7-2	16
TGTGCCAGCAGTCCCATCGGGCAGGGTAATTCACCCCTCCACTTT	CASSPIGQGNSPLHF	-	once	TRBJ1-6	TRBV6-5	15
TGCGCCAGCAGCTTGGGGGGAGGCGGCACTGAAGCTTTCTTT	CASSLGGGGTEAFF	-	-	TRBJ1-1	TRBV5-1	14
TGTGCCAGCAGTTACTCGGCCTCCTACGAGCAGTACTTC	CASSYSASYEQYF	-	-	TRBJ2-7	TRBV6-5	13
TGTGCCAGCAGTTTTTGGGGGAGGGGGAACACTGAAGCTTTCTTT	CASSFWGRGNTEAFF	-	few	TRBJ1-1	TRBV28	15
TGTGCCAGCAGTCTAGGGACTAGCGGGGGCGGGGAGCTGTTTTTT	CASSLGTSGGGELFF	TRBD2	once	TRBJ2-2	TRBV28	15
TGTGCCTGGAGCCGGGACAGGGGTAATTCACCCCTCCACTTT	CAWSRDRGNSPLHF	TRBD1	-	TRBJ1-6	TRBV30	14
TGTGCCAGTAGTATACCAGCGGGCTCCTACAATGAGCAGTTCTTC	CASSIPAGSYNEQFF	-	-	TRBJ2-1	TRBV19	15
TGTGCCACCAGTAAATCGGACAGGGGACAGCCCCAGCATTTT	CATSKSDRGQPQHF	TRBD1	few	TRBJ1-5	TRBV24-1	14
TGTGCCACCAGCGGGAGACAGGGGGACGGCGAGCAGTACTTC	CATSGRQGDGEQYF	TRBD1	-	TRBJ2-7	TRBV15	14
TGTGCCTGGAGTGGTGGCCCGGGGCAAGAGACCCAGTACTTC	CAWSGGPGQETQYF	-	-	TRBJ2-5	TRBV30	14
TGTGCCAGCGGCGGCAGGGGAAATCAGCCCCAGCATTTT	CASGGRGNQPQHF	-	-	TRBJ1-5	TRBV2	13
TGTGCCAGCAGGGACAGGGTTGTGGGCAATCAGCCCCAGCATTTT	CASRDRVVGNQPQHF	TRBD1	-	TRBJ1-5	TRBV2	15
TGTGCCAGCAGTTTGGGGACAGGGAAGAGCACTGAAGCTTTCTTT	CASSLGTGKSTEAFF	TRBD1	-	TRBJ1-1	TRBV28	15
TGTGCCAGCAGCCAGACGGGGGTCGGCTACACCTTC	CASSQTGVGYTF	-	-	TRBJ1-2	TRBV11-2	12
TGCGCCAGCAGTGAGTCCTATCTGACAGAGCAGTACTTC	CASSESYLTEQYF	-	few	TRBJ2-7	TRBV10-1	13
TGCGCCAGCAGCCCGCGGGACCCAAGAAGCTATGGCTACACCTTC	CASSPRDPRSYGYTF	-	-	TRBJ1-2	TRBV5-1	15
TGTGCCAGTAGTATAGTGGGGGCGAACACTGAAGCTTTCTTT	CASSIVGANTEAFF	-	few	TRBJ1-1	TRBV19	14
TGTGCCAGCAGCCCCGAGGGCCTACGAGCTTTCTTT	CASSPEGLRAFF	-	-	TRBJ1-1	TRBV6-5	12
TGTGCCAGCAGCAAAACACCCGGGGTTAACTATGGCTACACCTTC	CASSKTPGVNYGYTF	-	-	TRBJ1-2	TRBV5-6	15
TGTGCCAGCGACCCCACAGGGGAGAGTGGCTACACCTTC	CASDPTGESGYTF	TRBD1	once	TRBJ1-2	TRBV28	13
TGTGCCAGCAGCTCCGGGACAGGGGGATCACCCCTCCACTTT	CASSSGTGGSPLHF	TRBD1	-	TRBJ1-6	TRBV5-4	14
TGTGCCACCCGGAGACTAGCGGACGCGAACACCGGGGAGCTGTTTTTT	CATRRLADANTGELFF	TRBD2	-	TRBJ2-2	TRBV24-1	16
TGTGCCAGCAGCCAATTAGGACAGGCCGCCTACGAGCAGTACTTC	CASSQLGQAAYEQYF	TRBD1	-	TRBJ2-7	TRBV16	15
TGTGCCAGCAGCTTAGATCAGCGGGACCAGCAGTTCTTC	CASSLDQRDQQFF	TRBD2	-	TRBJ2-1	TRBV11-3	13
TGCGCCAGCAGCTTGTTAGGAGTGAACACTGAAGCTTTCTTT	CASSLLGVNTEAFF	-	few	TRBJ1-1	TRBV5-1	14
TGTGCCAGCACCATGGGACTAGCGGGATTTCCGTTCTTC	CASTMGLAGFPFF	TRBD2	-	TRBJ2-1	TRBV28	13
TGCGCCAGCAGCCCACAGGGCGGCACTGAAGCTTTCTTT	CASSPQGGTEAFF	-	-	TRBJ1-1	TRBV5-1	13
TGTGCCAGCAGTCAAAGGGAGAATCAGCCCCAGCATTTT	CASSQRENQPQHF	-	-	TRBJ1-5	TRBV6-5	13
TGTGCCAGCTCTCCGGGACTAGGAGAGACCCAGTACTTC	CASSPGLGETQYF	TRBD2	-	TRBJ2-5	TRBV18	13
TGTGCCAGCTCAACTGACAGGGGGAAGACTGAAGCTTTCTTT	CASSTDRGKTEAFF	TRBD1	-	TRBJ1-1	TRBV18	14
TGTGCCAGCAGCCCCCCAGGGGTTAATCAGCCCCAGCATTTT	CASSPPGVNQPQHF	-	-	TRBJ1-5	TRBV28	14
TGTGCCAGCAAGGAGACAGGGACCTACGAGCAGTACTTC	CASKETGTYEQYF	TRBD1	-	TRBJ2-7	TRBV2	13
TGCGCCAGCAGCTTGATGGCTTCCATTTTCTACGAGCAGTACTTC	CASSLMASIFYEQYF	-	once	TRBJ2-7	TRBV5-1	15
TGTGCCAGCAGTCTACGGGCGGCGGGACTAGCGGGGGGCGAAGAGTTCTTC	CASSLRAAGLAGGEEFF	TRBD2	-	TRBJ2-1	TRBV6-6	17
TGCGCCAGCAGCGGGACGACAGGGACCTCTGGAAACACCATATATTTT	CASSGTTGTSGNTIYF	TRBD1	-	TRBJ1-3	TRBV4-1	16
TGTGCCAGCAGTTTCGCGACAGGGGCTAATCAGCCCCAGCATTTT	CASSFATGANQPQHF	TRBD1	once	TRBJ1-5	TRBV28	15
TGTGCCAGCAGCATGGAAAACAGGGCTAGCTCTGGAAACACCATATATTTT	CASSMENRASSGNTIYF	-	-	TRBJ1-3	TRBV21-1	17
TGTGCCAGCAGCCCATGGGGGACTCAGCAAGAGACCCAGTACTTC	CASSPWGTQQETQYF	-	-	TRBJ2-5	TRBV7-8	15
TGTGCCAGCAGCCCCTGGGCTAGCGCGAGCACAGATACGCAGTATTTT	CASSPWASASTDTQYF	-	-	TRBJ2-3	TRBV9	16
TGTGCCAGCAGCTTAGATTTTGGGGGAGGTGAAACTAATGAAAAACTGTTTTTT	CASSLDFGGGETNEKLFF	-	-	TRBJ1-4	TRBV7-6	18
TGTGCCGGCGGGATTAGCGGGGGGGCCATATACGAGCAGTACTTC	CAGGISGGAIYEQYF	TRBD2	-	TRBJ2-7	TRBV6-5	15
TGTGCCAGCAGCATTGTCGAGCAGTACTTC	CASSIVEQYF	-	once	TRBJ2-7	TRBV2	10
TGTGCCAGCAGACCCGGGACAGGGATTGCTGGCACCGGGGAGCTGTTTTTT	CASRPGTGIAGTGELFF	TRBD1	-	TRBJ2-2	TRBV28	17
TGTGCCAGCAGAACAGGGGCTATCTCTGTTGGGGCCAACGTCCTGACTTTC	CASRTGAISVGANVLTF	TRBD1	-	TRBJ2-6	TRBV5-4	17